Below, 24 T cell receptor beta chains from the same sample are listed, as sequenced in a study of CD8 T cells in Susac syndrome. With random hexamers, reverse transcription was performed on about 0.45 to 1 ug of RNA. TCRdb re-called the immunoSEQ multiplex PCR reads with MiXCR, one entry per CDR3 protein. The sample includes approximately 190,000 distinct CDR3 sequences, roughly 91% of them seen just once. The sample consisted of CD4+ T cells from PBMCs. The receptors come from a human donor with Susac syndrome.

The count of this clonotype is one. CDR3 DNA sequence: TGTGCCAGCAGCTTACAGGGCAAGAACACTGAAGCTTTCTTT. Its translation is CASSLQGKNTEAFF. The chain combines TRBV7-9 with TRBJ1-1; D is perhaps TRBD1 (5 bases). CDR3 length: 14 residues. CDR1 and CDR2 from the germline V gene are SEHNR and FQNEAQ (reference sequence). V gave up 2 bases and J gave up 1 base, with 8 bases separating them.

The CDR3 bases are TGTGCCAGCAGCCGGGACAGACAGAATGAAAAACTGTTTTTT. The encoded protein is CASSRDRQNEKLFF. The J gene is TRBJ1-4, the V gene TRBV11-2, with 7 nucleotides matching TRBD1. Per the germline V gene, CDR1 is SGHAT and CDR2 is FQNNGV. V lost 5 bases and J lost 5; bases outside the gene matches: 5. CDR3 size: 14 residues.

The DNA of the CDR3 is TGTGCCAGCAGCTGGAGGTCAGGGTTCAATGGCTACACCTTC. Translation: CASSWRSGFNGYTF. The chain joins TRBV7-9 to TRBJ1-2; TRBD1 is a possible D gene (5 bases). The CDR3 is 14 amino acids. Germline CDR1 and CDR2: SEHNR and FQNEAQ (reference sequence). V lost 4 bases to trimming and J lost 6 bases, with 15 bases between them.

The gene calls are TRBV10-1 and TRBJ2-3; D not resolved. CDR3 length: 12 residues. With 2 bases removed from V and 6 bases from J, the gap between germline ends came to 6 bases. Germline V lookup: CDR1 WNHNN, CDR2 SYGVQD (reference sequence). CDR3 in amino acids: CASSETLDTQYF. The CDR3 DNA reads as TGCGCCAGCAGTGAGACCTTGGATACGCAGTATTTT.

This chain joins TRBV5-1 and TRBJ2-3; 9 bases are a match to TRBD2. With V trimmed by 1 base and J by 2 bases, 8 bases remained unmatched. CDR3 length: 17 amino acids. Germline V gives CDR1 SGHRS, CDR2 YFSETQ. The CDR3 region has the DNA TGCGCCAGCAGCTTGTTCCTCGCGGGAGGGATCACAGATACGCAGTATTTT. Its protein product is CASSLFLAGGITDTQYF.

This sequence joins TRBV10-3 and TRBJ2-2; D is ambiguous. The V and J ends lost 0 bases and 1 base respectively, with 9 bases between them. Germline V gene lookup returns CDR1 ENHRY and CDR2 SYGVKD. This CDR3 is 16 amino acids long. CDR3 DNA: TGTGCCATCAGTGAGTCGGGGATAGAGAACACCGGGGAGCTGTTTTTT. Protein sequence: CAISESGIENTGELFF.

This chain links TRBV20-1 with TRBJ2-7, with a weak D call TRBD2 (5 bases). V lost 6 bases to trimming and J lost 2 bases, with 17 bases between them. Looked up from germline, CDR1 is DFQATT and CDR2 is SNEGSKA (reference sequence). The CDR3 length is 14 residues. The CDR3 nucleotides read TGCAGTGCCGTAGGAGAGGGCCGGACCTACGAGCAGTACTTC. Its protein product is CSAVGEGRTYEQYF.

The rearrangement joins TRBV5-1 to TRBJ2-7; D gene unclear. Trimming removed 2 bases at V and 4 bases at J, with 7 bases between. CDR1 SGHRS and CDR2 YFSETQ come from the germline V gene. This CDR3 spans 12 amino acids. The CDR3 bases are TGCGCCAGCAGCTTAAGCACGTACGAGCAGTACTTC. Its translation is CASSLSTYEQYF.

The rearrangement joins TRBV30 to TRBJ2-7, with D possibly TRBD1 on 6 matching bases. Germline CDR1 and CDR2: GTSNPN and SVGIG (reference sequence). This CDR3 comprises 16 residues. V was pared by 0 bases and J by 6 bases, with 21 bases between. For the CDR3, the DNA is TGTGCCTGGAGTGTTGGGGACACCGAAAGTACGGGCGAGCAGTACTTC. Translation: CAWSVGDTESTGEQYF.

V gene TRBV20-1 combines with J gene TRBJ2-7, with 9 positions matching TRBD2. Trimming removed 1 base from V and 4 bases from J; junction bases left unmatched: 8. This CDR3 region has 15 residues. The V gene's germline CDR1 is DFQATT and CDR2 SNEGSKA (reference sequence). The CDR3 sequence is CSARALAGGPYEQYF. As DNA, the CDR3 is TGCAGTGCTAGAGCTTTGGCGGGGGGGCCGTACGAGCAGTACTTC.

This clonotype appeared once. V usage is TRBV2 and J usage is TRBJ2-2; 11 nucleotides match TRBD2. V shed 0 bases and J 8 bases; nucleotides not matched to a gene: 2. The CDR3 loop spans 15 amino acids. Germline V gene sequence: CDR1 SNHLY, CDR2 FYNNEI. CDR3 DNA sequence: TGTGCCAGCAGTGAAGCACTAGCGGGGGCTGGGGAGCTGTTTTTT. This sequence encodes CASSEALAGAGELFF.

The CDR3 DNA sequence: TGCGCCAGCAGCCGAACTAGCGGGGGGGCAGGGGATGAGCAGTTCTTC. It is translated as CASSRTSGGAGDEQFF. J is TRBJ2-1 and V is TRBV5-1; 13 bases are shared with TRBD2. Per the germline V gene, CDR1 is SGHRS and CDR2 is YFSETQ. V lost 4 bases, J lost 8 bases, and 9 bases stayed unmatched. The CDR3 has 16 residues.

The J gene is TRBJ2-2, the V gene TRBV12-3 or TRBV12-4; D may be TRBD2 (6 bases). V gave up 3 bases and J gave up 2 bases, with 10 bases separating them. The CDR3 contains 15 residues. CDR3 DNA: TGTGCCAGCAGTTTCGGCGGGGCCAACACCGGGGAGCTGTTTTTT. This encodes CASSFGGANTGELFF.

The rearrangement joins TRBV11-2 to TRBJ2-3, with 12 bases lining up with TRBD2. With 3 bases clipped from V and 4 bases from J, the junction kept 5 bases outside the gene matches. Germline V CDR1 and CDR2: SGHAT, FQNNGV. The CDR3 consists of 16 residues. The CDR3 loop is CASSFTSGGYSDTQYF. The CDR3 DNA sequence: TGTGCCAGCAGCTTCACTAGCGGGGGGTACTCAGATACGCAGTATTTT.

A single count supports this clonotype. The chain has TRBV12-3 or TRBV12-4 and TRBJ1-2; 10 positions agree with TRBD1. After removal of 6 bases from V and 8 bases from J, the junction contained 18 bases not matched to a gene. This CDR3 contains 17 residues. This chain's CDR3 is CASSHGDRGIGLLGYTF. CDR3 in DNA: TGTGCCAGCAGCCACGGGGACAGGGGAATAGGGTTACTAGGCTACACCTTC.

The chain joins TRBV19 to TRBJ1-5, with D unclear. Trimming left V 1 base short and J 0 bases short, with 4 bases between. The germline CDR1 and CDR2 sequences are LNHDA and SQIVND (reference sequence). CDR3 length: 14 residues. CDR3 DNA: TGTGCCAGTAGTATAGGGTATAGCAATCAGCCCCAGCATTTT. Its translation: CASSIGYSNQPQHF.

Many counts were recorded for this clonotype. V gene TRBV7-9 combines with J gene TRBJ2-7; D uncertain. This CDR3 spans 12 amino acids. Looked up from germline, CDR1 is SEHNR and CDR2 is FQNEAQ (reference sequence). V was shortened by 4 bases and J by 0 bases, with 4 bases between the two germline ends. As DNA, the CDR3 is TGTGCCAGCAGCTCGAGCTCCTACGAGCAGTACTTC. Translated, it gives CASSSSSYEQYF.

The rearrangement joins TRBV12-3 or TRBV12-4 to TRBJ1-5; 10 bases map to TRBD1. J gave up 6 bases and V 10 bases, and 12 bases lay outside the gene matches. The length of the CDR3 is 15 residues. CDR3 protein: CATPFETGGVQPQHF. CDR3 sequence (DNA): TGTGCCACCCCATTTGAGACAGGGGGCGTTCAGCCCCAGCATTTT.

The V gene is TRBV27, the J gene TRBJ1-2; maybe TRBD1 (5 bases). CDR1 is MNHEY and CDR2 is SMNVEV in the germline V gene (reference sequence). This CDR3 has 15 amino acids. V was shortened by 2 bases and J by 0 bases, with 10 bases between the two germline ends. For the CDR3, the DNA is TGTGCCAGCAGTTTACGGGGGAATGCTAACTATGGCTACACCTTC. Amino acids: CASSLRGNANYGYTF.

The chain is built from TRBV20-1 and TRBJ1-4, with D perhaps TRBD1 (5 bases). V lost 1 base to trimming and J lost 10 bases, with 22 bases between them. Per germline, CDR1 DFQATT and CDR2 SNEGSKA (reference sequence). The CDR3 runs to 16 residues. The CDR3 DNA is TGCAGTGCTAGAGGAATTTTGCTGGGGCCAGATTTAAAACTGTTTTTT. Amino acids: CSARGILLGPDLKLFF.

This clonotype is a singleton in its sample. The gene calls are TRBV29-1 and TRBJ1-1; no clear D. V gave up 3 bases and J gave up 4 bases, with 18 bases separating them. The CDR3 has 15 residues. Looked up from germline, CDR1 is SQVTM and CDR2 is ANQGSEA. In DNA, the CDR3 is TGCAGCGTTGATCACGGGGTCCAGTCGAGCACTGAAGCTTTCTTT. It yields the protein CSVDHGVQSSTEAFF. Complete variable domain (other parts from reference TRBV29-1 and TRBJ1-1): SAVISQKPSRDICQRGTSLTIQCQVDSQVTMMFWYRQQPGQSLTLIATANQGSEATYESGFVIDKFPISRPNLTFSTLTVSNMSPEDSSIYLCSVDHGVQSSTEAFFGQGTRLTVV.

The chain recombines TRBV9 with TRBJ2-3; 11 positions agree with TRBD2. CDR1 is SGDLS and CDR2 is YYNGEE in the germline V gene. This CDR3 region has 16 residues. The junction had 8 bases not matched to a gene; V was cut back by 2 bases and J by 6 bases. The DNA of the CDR3 is TGTGCCAGCAGCGTGGGGACTAGCGGTTCCCGGGATACGCAGTATTTT. Translation gives CASSVGTSGSRDTQYF.

This clonotype has only one observation. The genes are TRBV19 and TRBJ1-3, with D hard to call. The germline gives CDR1 LNHDA, CDR2 SQIVND (reference sequence). This CDR3 is built from 16 residues. Deletions cut 2 bases from V and 0 bases from J, with 11 bases between. In DNA form, the CDR3 reads TGTGCCAGTAGTATATTGGGGTCGGACTCTGGAAACACCATATATTTT. It yields the protein CASSILGSDSGNTIYF.

The gene calls are TRBV3-1 and TRBJ1-3, with unresolved D. Germline V gene lookup returns CDR1 LGHDT and CDR2 YNNKEL (reference sequence). The CDR3 contains 14 residues. Trimming took off 0 bases at V and 4 bases at J, with 7 bases between the two ends. The DNA of the CDR3 is TGTGCCAGCAGCCAAGATGGGCCGGGAAACACCATATATTTT. Translating it yields CASSQDGPGNTIYF.